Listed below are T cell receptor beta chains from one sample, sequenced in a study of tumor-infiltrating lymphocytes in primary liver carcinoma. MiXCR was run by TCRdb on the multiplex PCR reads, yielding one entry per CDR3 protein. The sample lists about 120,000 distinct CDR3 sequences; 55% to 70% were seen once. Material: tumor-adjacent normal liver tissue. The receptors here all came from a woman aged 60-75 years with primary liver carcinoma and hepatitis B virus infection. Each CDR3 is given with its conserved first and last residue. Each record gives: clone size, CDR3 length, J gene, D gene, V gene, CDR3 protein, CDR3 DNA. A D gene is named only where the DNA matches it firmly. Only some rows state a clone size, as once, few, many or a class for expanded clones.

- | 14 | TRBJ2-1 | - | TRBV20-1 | CSAQTPQLYNEQFF | TGCAGTGCTCAGACGCCACAACTCTACAATGAGCAGTTCTTC
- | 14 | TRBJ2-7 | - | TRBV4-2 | CARTDSATYNEQYF | TGTGCCAGGACGGACAGCGCCACCTACAATGAGCAGTACTTC
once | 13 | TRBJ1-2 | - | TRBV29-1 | CSVETGLGYGYNF | TGCAGCGTTGAAACGGGGTTGGGCTATGGCTACAACTTC
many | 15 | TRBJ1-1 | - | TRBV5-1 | CASSWRGGSNTEAFF | TGCGCCAGCAGCTGGAGGGGGGGTTCGAACACTGAAGCTTTCTTT
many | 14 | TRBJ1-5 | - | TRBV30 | CACEGGSKTKPQHF | TGTGCCTGTGAGGGGGGGTCCAAGACCAAGCCCCAGCATTTT
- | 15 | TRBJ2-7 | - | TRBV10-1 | CASSASQSRCYEQYF | TGCGCCAGCAGTGCGTCTCAGAGCAGATGCTACGAGCAGTACTTC
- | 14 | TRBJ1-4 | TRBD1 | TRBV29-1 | CSAGTGGTNGKLFF | TGCAGCGCTGGGACAGGGGGAACTAATGGAAAACTGTTTTTT
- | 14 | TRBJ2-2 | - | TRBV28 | CASSSGRNTGELFF | TGTGCCAGTAGTTCAGGCAGGAACACCGGGGAGCTGTTTTTT
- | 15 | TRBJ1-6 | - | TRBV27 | CASSLSGMNNSPLHF | TGTGCCAGCAGTTTATCAGGAATGAATAATTCACCCCTCCACTTT
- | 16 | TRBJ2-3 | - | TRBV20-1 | CSARDIGGDVTDTQYF | TGCAGTGCTAGAGATATAGGGGGAGACGTTACAGATACGCAGTATTTT
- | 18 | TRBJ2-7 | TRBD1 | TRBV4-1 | CASSQVTRGPVGEREQYF | TGCGCCAGCAGCCAAGTGACCAGGGGGCCAGTAGGTGAACGCGAGCAGTACTTC
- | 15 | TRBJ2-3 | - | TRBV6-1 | CASSESDGRTDTQYF | TGTGCTAGCAGCGAGTCGGACGGGCGCACAGATACGCAGTATTTT
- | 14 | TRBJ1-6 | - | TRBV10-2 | CASGETVSGSSLHF | TGCGCCAGCGGGGAGACAGTATCGGGATCATCCCTCCACTTT
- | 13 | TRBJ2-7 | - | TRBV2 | CASSNRETHEQYF | TGTGCCAGCAGCAACAGGGAAACCCACGAGCAGTACTTC
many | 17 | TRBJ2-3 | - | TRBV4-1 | CASSQLPGHPSTDTQYF | TGCGCCAGCAGCCAACTCCCCGGACATCCTAGCACAGATACGCAGTATTTT
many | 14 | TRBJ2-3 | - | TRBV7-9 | CASSSGTSTDTQYF | TGTGCCAGCAGCTCCGGGACTAGCACAGATACGCAGTATTTT
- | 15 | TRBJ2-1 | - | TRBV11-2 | CDSRVGFTTYNEQFF | TGTGACAGCAGAGTGGGATTCACGACCTACAATGAGCAGTTTTTC
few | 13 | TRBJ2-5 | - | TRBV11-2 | CASSHRLGETQYF | TGTGCCAGCAGTCACAGACTAGGAGAGACCCAGTACTTC
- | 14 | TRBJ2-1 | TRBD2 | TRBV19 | CTSTTTSGSYEQFF | TGTACCAGTACCACGACTAGCGGGAGCTATGAACAGTTCTTC
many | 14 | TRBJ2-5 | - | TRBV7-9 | CASSLVAQRETQYF | TGTGCCAGCAGCTTAGTTGCTCAGCGAGAGACCCAGTACTTC
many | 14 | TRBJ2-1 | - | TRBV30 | CAWSEQAAYNEQFF | TGTGCCTGGAGTGAACAGGCGGCCTACAATGAGCAGTTCTTC
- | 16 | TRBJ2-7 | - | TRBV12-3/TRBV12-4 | CTSSPIGVSLPYEQYF | TGTACCAGCAGTCCGATAGGGGTGTCCCTCCCCTACGAGCAGTACTTC
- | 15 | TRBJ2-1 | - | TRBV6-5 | CASGMRTERNSEQFF | TGTGCCAGTGGGATGAGGACAGAAAGAAACAGTGAGCAGTTCTTC
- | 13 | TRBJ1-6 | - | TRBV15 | CATSMNTNSPLHF | TGTGCCACCAGCATGAACACTAATTCACCCCTCCACTTT
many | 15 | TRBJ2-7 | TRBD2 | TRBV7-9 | CASSSLGLAGAEQYF | TGTGCCAGCAGTAGTTTGGGACTAGCGGGTGCCGAGCAGTACTTC
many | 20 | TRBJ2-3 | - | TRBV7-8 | CASSSPLVRGGLRRTDTQYF | TGTGCCAGCAGCTCCCCACTCGTCAGGGGGGGTTTGAGGCGCACAGATACGCAGTATTTT
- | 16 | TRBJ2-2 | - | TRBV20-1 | CSARETTGWYTGEPFF | TGCAGTGCTAGAGAAACGACAGGCTGGTACACCGGGGAGCCGTTTTTT
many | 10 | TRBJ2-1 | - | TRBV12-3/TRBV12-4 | CASGDNEQFF | TGTGCCAGCGGGGACAATGAGCAGTTCTTC
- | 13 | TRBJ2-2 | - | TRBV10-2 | CTTKEGTAGEPFF | TGCACCACCAAGGAGGGAACGGCCGGGGAGCCGTTTTTT
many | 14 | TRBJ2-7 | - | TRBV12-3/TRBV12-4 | CASSLRGVFYEQYF | TGTGCCAGCAGTTTGAGGGGAGTCTTCTACGAGCAGTACTTC
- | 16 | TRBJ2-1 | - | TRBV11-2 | CASNSRLTGTYNEQFF | TGTGCCAGCAACTCCCGACTAACGGGAACCTACAATGAGCAGTTCTTC
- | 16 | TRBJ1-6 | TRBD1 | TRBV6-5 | CASSYKRGLPNSPLHF | TGTGCCAGCAGTTACAAGAGGGGGCTCCCGAATTCACCCCTCCACTTC
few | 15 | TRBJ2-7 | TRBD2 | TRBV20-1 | CSARGLAGDSYEQYF | TGCAGTGCTAGAGGTCTGGCGGGAGATTCCTACGAGCAGTACTTC
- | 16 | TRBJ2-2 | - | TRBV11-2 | CASRDRCNTNTGELFF | TGTGCCAGCAGAGACAGATGCAACACGAACACCGGAGAGCTGTTTTTT
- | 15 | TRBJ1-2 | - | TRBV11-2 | CASSPLGHPGYGYTF | TGCGCCAGCAGCCCCCTGGGACACCCGGGCTATGGTTACACCTTC
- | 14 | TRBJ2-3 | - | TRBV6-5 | CASRSKRSTGMQYF | TGTGCCAGCAGGTCAAAGCGGAGCACAGGTATGCAGTATTTT
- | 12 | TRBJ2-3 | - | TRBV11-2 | CASRFARPTQYF | TGTGCCAGCAGGTTCGCCCGGCCCACGCAGTACTTT
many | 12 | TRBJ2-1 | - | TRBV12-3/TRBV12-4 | CARISHNGEQFF | TGTGCCAGAATCAGTCACAATGGTGAGCAGTTCTTC
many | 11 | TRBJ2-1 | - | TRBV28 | CASLGDNEQFF | TGTGCCAGCCTAGGGGACAATGAGCAGTTCTTC
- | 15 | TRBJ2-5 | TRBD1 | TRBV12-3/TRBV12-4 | CANRPRTGLRETQYF | TGTGCCAACAGGCCCCGGACAGGGCTGAGGGAGACCCAGTACTTC
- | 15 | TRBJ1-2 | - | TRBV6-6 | CASSHGPRDGYGNTF | TGTGCCAGCAGCCACGGACCCCGAGACGGCTATGGCAACACATTC
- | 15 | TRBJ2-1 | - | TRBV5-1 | CASSPRDPRHNEQSF | TGCGCCAGCAGCCCTCGGGACCCGCGCCATAATGAGCAGTCCTTC
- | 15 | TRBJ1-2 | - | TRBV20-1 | CSARGDGLRNYGYTF | TGCAGTGCTAGAGGAGACGGATTGAGGAACTATGGCTACACCTTC
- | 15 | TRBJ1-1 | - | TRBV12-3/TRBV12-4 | CASSTGTPMNTEAFF | TGTGCCAGTAGTACAGGGACACCGATGAACACTGAAGCTTTCTTT